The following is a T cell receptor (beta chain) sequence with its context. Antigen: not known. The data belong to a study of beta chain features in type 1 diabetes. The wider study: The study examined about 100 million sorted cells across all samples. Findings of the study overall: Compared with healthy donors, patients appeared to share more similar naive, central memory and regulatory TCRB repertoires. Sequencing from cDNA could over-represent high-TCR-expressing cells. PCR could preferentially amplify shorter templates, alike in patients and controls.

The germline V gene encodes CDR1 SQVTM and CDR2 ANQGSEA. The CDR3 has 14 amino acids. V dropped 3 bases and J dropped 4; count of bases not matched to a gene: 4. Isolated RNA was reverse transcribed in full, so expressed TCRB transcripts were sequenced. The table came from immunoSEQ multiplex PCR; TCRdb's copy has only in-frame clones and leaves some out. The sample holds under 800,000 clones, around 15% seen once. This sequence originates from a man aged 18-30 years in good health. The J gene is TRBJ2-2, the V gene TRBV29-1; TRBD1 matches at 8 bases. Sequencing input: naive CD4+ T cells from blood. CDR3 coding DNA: TGCAGCGTTGATTCACAGGGGGGCACCGGGGAGCTGTTTTTT. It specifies CSVDSQGGTGELFF.